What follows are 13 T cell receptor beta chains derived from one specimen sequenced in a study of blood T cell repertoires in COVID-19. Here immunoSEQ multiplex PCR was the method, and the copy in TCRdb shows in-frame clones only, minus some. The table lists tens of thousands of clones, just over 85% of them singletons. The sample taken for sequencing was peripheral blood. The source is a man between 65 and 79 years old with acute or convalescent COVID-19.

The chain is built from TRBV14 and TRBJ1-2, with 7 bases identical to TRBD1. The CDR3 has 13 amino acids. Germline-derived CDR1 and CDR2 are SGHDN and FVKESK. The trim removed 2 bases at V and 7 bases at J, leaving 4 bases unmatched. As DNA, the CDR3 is TGTGCCAGCAGCCAATGGCAGGGGGTTGGCTACACCTTC. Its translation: CASSQWQGVGYTF.

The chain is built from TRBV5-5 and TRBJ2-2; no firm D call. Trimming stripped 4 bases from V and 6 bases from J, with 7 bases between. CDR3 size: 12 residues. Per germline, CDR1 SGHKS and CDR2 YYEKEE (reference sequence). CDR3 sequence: CASSREPGELFF. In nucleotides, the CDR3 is TGTGCCAGCAGCCGAGAGCCCGGGGAGCTGTTTTTT.

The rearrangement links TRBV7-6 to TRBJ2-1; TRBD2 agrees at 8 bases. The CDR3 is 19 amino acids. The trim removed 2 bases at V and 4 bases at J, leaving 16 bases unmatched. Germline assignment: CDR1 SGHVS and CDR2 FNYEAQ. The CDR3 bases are TGTGCCAGCAGCTTATGGTTTGGGGTAAAAGCGGGAGAGTACAATGAGCAGTTCTTC. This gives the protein CASSLWFGVKAGEYNEQFF.

Here the CDR3 DNA reads TGTGCCAGCAGTGACTCGTCCAGGGCTTCCTACAATGAGCAGTTCTTC. It translates to CASSDSSRASYNEQFF. The V gene is TRBV6-4, the J gene TRBJ2-1; D may be TRBD1 (5 bases). The CDR3 runs 16 residues. Germline CDR1 reads MRHNA; CDR2 reads SNTAGT. Trimming pared 0 bases from V and 1 base from J, leaving 10 bases between.

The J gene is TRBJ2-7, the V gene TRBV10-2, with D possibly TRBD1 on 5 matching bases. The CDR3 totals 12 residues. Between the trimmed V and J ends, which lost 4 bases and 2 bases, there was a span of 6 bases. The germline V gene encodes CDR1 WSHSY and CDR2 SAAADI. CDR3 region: CASSVDTYEQYF. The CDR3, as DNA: TGCGCCAGCAGTGTGGACACCTACGAGCAGTACTTC.

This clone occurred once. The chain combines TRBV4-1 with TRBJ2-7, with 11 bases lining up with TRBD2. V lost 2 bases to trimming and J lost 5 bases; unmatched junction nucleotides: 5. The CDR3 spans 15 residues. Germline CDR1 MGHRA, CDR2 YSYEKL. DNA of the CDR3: TGCGCCAGCAGCCAACTAGCGGGAGGTCCAGACGAGCAGTACTTC. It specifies CASSQLAGGPDEQYF.

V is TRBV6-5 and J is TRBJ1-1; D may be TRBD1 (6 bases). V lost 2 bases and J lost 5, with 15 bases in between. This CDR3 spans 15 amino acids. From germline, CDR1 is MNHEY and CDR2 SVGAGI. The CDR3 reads CASSYGVAGVTEAFF. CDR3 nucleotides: TGTGCCAGCAGTTACGGGGTGGCAGGGGTAACTGAAGCTTTCTTT.

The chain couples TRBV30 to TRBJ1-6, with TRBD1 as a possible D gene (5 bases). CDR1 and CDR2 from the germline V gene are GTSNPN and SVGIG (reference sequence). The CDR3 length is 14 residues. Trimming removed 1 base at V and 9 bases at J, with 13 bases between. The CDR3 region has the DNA TGTGCCTGGAGTGAGCCGGGACTCGCTTCACCCCTCCACTTT. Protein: CAWSEPGLASPLHF.

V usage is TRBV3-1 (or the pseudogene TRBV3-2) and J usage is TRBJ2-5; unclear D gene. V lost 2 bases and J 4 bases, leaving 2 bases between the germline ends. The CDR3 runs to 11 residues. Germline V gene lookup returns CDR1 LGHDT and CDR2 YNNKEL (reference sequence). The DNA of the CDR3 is TGTGCCAGCAGCCAACGAGAGACCCAGTACTTC. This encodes CASSQRETQYF.

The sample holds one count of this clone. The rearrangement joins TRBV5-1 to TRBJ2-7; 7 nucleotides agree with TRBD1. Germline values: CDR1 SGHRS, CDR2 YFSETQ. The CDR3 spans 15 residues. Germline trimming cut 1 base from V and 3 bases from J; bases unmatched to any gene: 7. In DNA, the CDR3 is TGCGCCAGCAGCTTGAATGGGCAGGGGGACTACGAGCAGTACTTC. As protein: CASSLNGQGDYEQYF.

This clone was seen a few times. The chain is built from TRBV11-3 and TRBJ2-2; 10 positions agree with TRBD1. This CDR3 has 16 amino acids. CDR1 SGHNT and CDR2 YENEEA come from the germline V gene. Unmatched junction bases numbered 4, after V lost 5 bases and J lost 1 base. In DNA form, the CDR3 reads TGTGCCAGCAGCCGACAGGGGGCCCAGAACACCGGGGAGCTGTTTTTT. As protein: CASSRQGAQNTGELFF. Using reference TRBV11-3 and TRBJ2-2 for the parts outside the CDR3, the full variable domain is EAGVVQSPRYKIIEKKQPVAFWCNPISGHNTLYWYLQNLGQGPELLIRYENEEAVDDSQLPKDRFSAERLKGVDSTLKIQPAELGDSAVYLCASSRQGAQNTGELFFGEGSRLTVL.

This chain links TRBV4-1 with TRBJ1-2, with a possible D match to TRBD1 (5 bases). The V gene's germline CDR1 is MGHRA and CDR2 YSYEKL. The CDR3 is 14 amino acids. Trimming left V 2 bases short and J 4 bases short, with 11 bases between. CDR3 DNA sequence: TGCGCCAGCAGCCAACTGCGGGGGGGCTATGGCTACACCTTC. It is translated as CASSQLRGGYGYTF.

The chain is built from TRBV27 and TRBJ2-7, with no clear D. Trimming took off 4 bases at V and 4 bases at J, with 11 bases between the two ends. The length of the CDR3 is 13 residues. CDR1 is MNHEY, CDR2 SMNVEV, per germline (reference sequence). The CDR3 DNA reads TGTGCCAGCAGTTCCCCCCCCTTTTACGAGCAGTACGTC. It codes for CASSSPPFYEQYV.